This T cell receptor beta chain was obtained from a study of blood T cells in healthy people across ages (dated by TCRdb to between 2014 and 2017). With respect to the entire study: In model experiments, roughly one uniquely barcoded TCR beta cDNA molecule per two T cells was captured by template switching. To track age-related changes in TCR beta repertoire diversity, the study relied on deep sequencing normalized with unique cDNA molecular identifiers. The donors were divided into four age groups: young (average about 16 years), middle-aged (over 35), aged (roughly 66) and long-lived (roughly 86). The study analyzed two additional independent replicas of 1 million unique cDNA reads from the same blood draw for two donors, one aged 18 to 30 and one aged 80 or older. What the work shows at the level of the full study, not this receptor alone: Observed TCR beta diversity correlated strongly with the percentage of naive T cells measured by flow cytometry. Because profiling used bulk unsorted PBMCs, naive and antigen-experienced compartments could not be compared conclusively. Estimates of total diversity from one million sequenced T cells were regarded as lower bounds and underestimates. The CMV infection status of donors was not known, potentially confounding age-related changes in expanded clonotypes. Compared with the aged group, more naive CD4+ T cells, fewer expanded clones and increased TCR diversity were shown by the long-lived group, suggesting age selection. As age increased, observed TCR beta diversity per million T cells dropped in a roughly linear way, and a significant reduction was already evident by age roughly 40.

The roughly 37 donors, aged about 6 to 90 years, were systemically healthy Caucasian individuals from Russia. Each donor gave approximately 9.3 milliliters of peripheral blood, collected into EDTA-treated Vacutainer tubes. Ficoll-Paque density-gradient centrifugation was used to isolate PBMCs, with at least 6.5 million per sample. Total RNA was extracted from PBMCs with Trizol reagent, with at least 5.5 micrograms obtained per sample. The percentages of naive CD45RAhigh/CD27high T cells were determined by flow cytometry on a PBMC aliquot from every donor. The CDR1 and CDR2 encoded by the germline V gene are WSHSY and SAAADI. The CDR3 runs 14 amino acids, cysteine and phenylalanine included. Kept here is only the CDR3 DNA, which spans 42 bases and is read in frame from base 1. V gives up 7 bases and J gives up 4 bases, and the segment between their germline ends measures 17 bases. This clonotype has only a few counts. No cognate antigen has been identified for it. No qualities accompany the bases; no much larger clone lies one base away.

Libraries were built with 5' RACE. The sequencer was an Illumina HiSeq 2500. A second PCR of roughly 7 to 11 cycles was performed with a sample-barcoded 5' primer and a J-beta primer mix. A template-switch 5' adaptor carrying 12 random nucleotides introduced a unique molecular identifier onto each TCR beta cDNA molecule. Each sample yielded at least 2.5 million CDR3-containing paired-end reads. The Mint cDNA synthesis kit, primed by a TRBC-specific oligonucleotide, was used to synthesize first-strand cDNA from all RNA. After uracil-DNA glycosylase treatment, a first 18-cycle PCR used universal primers M1SS and BC2_uni_R on all cDNA. The paper's data handling went like this. Each sample was normalized by randomly selecting 1 million high-quality reads, each carrying a distinct molecular identifier. Instead of being binned into consensus sequences, reads with shared molecular identifiers were discarded. CDR3 identification, clonotype clustering and error correction used MiTCR with a Q25 quality threshold and the strictest error-elimination algorithm. A nonparametric unseen species model with Euler transformation was used to estimate a lower bound on total TCR beta diversity. Through fastp at Q25 and MiXCR, TCRdb rebuilt clones from the public reads, retaining in-frame beta chains. Duplicate CDR3 protein sequences are folded into a single record with the most common DNA and genes. The V and J calls follow TCRdb's processing rather than the paper's. Present in this sample are around 1,000,000 distinct CDR3 sequences, less than 25% of which were seen just once. The biggest ten clones account for less than 0.85% of the sample.

The data were also submitted as part of a second study, on T cells of mothers and their children. Drawing on the second study: Nine systemically healthy Caucasian individuals, comprising three mothers and their six children, were included as donors. cDNA synthesis used all of the extracted RNA, with approximately 1.4 ug of RNA in each 15 ul reaction. In the second PCR, sample barcodes and 2-4 random nucleotides were introduced via the M1S primer. Over 8 million TCR beta CDR3 reads were obtained for each mother, and about 3 million reads were obtained for each child. Thymic selection similarly shapes TCR recombination output in related and unrelated pairs, with minor effect from inherited differences. Normalized repertoire overlap was always found to be slightly, but never significantly, higher in related mother-child pairs than in unrelated mother-child pairs. No persistent microchimeric T cell clones were found, with a detection sensitivity of roughly 99 clones per million clonotypes. The study used deep NGS to compare TCR beta repertoires of mothers and children, seeking features distinguishing related mother-child pairs from unrelated individuals. Mothers averaged roughly 40 +/- 4 years of age and children averaged around 10 +/- 4 years. After adapter ligation with NEBNext reagents, the libraries were sequenced on Illumina HiSeq 2000 with 100+100 nt paired-end reads. To prevent cross-contamination, the mother and child libraries were prepared one month apart and sequenced in separate runs. For each donor, somewhere between about 500,000 and 2,300,000 distinct TCR beta clonotypes were identified. Naive TCR beta clonotypes were estimated from low-frequency clonotypes matched to each donor's FACS-determined naive share, without sorting.

This clonotype was sampled from a girl aged 2-10 years in good health. Sequencing was performed on blood. This chain joins TRBV10-2 to TRBJ2-7, with the D gene uncertain. In nucleotide form, the sequence is TGCGCCAGCACCATTGGGATTGACACTTACGAGCAGTACTTC. This translates into CASTIGIDTYEQYF.